This T cell receptor (beta chain) comes out of a study of molecular identifiers for immune sequencing clone quantification. The study, taken as a whole, reports: Jurkat TCR RNA that was spiked in from one cell was reportedly detectable among 750,000 to 1,000,000 naive cells. For effector cells, clones above 20 RNA copies held over 97% of molecules; for naive cells, under 1%.

This clonotype occurred a few times. No antigen is known for it. CDR3 size: 15 residues. V dropped 6 bases and J dropped 3; count of bases not matched to a gene: 11. Germline V CDR1 and CDR2: LNHDA, SQIVND (reference sequence). For bulk TCR libraries, previously described methods and listed TCR primers were used. TCRdb ran MiXCR on the PCR reads and lists one entry per CDR3 protein. The sample has around 460,000 distinct CDR3 sequences; about a fifth are singletons. A CD8+CD4-CCR7+CD45RA+ phenotype served as the sorting definition for naive CD8 T cells. The chain uses TRBV19 and TRBJ2-7, with 7 positions matching TRBD1. The TCR originated in a human donor in good health. Some libraries in this study had Jurkat cell RNA spiked in. Sequenced sample: naive CD8+ T cells from blood, with Jurkat cell RNA spiked in. As to subset: FACS-sorted CD8+CD4-CCR7+CD45RA+ naive T cells. The CDR3 here is CASSPGGDGYYEQYF. As DNA, the CDR3 is TGTGCCAGTAGCCCAGGGGGAGACGGGTACTACGAGCAGTACTTC. The entire variable domain, with the rest obtained from reference TRBV19 and TRBJ2-7, is as follows: DGGITQSPKYLFRKEGQNVTLSCEQNLNHDAMYWYRQDPGQGLRLIYYSQIVNDFQKGDIAEGYSVSREKKESFPLTVTSAQKNPTAFYLCASSPGGDGYYEQYFGPGTRLTVT.